A selection of T cell receptor beta chains follows, all from one sample in a study of cytomegalovirus exposure and HLA in healthy donors. The data were produced by immunoSEQ multiplex PCR, yet TCRdb's version contains in-frame clones alone and is incomplete. The data show approximately 150,000 clones, around three quarters seen once. The sample was PBMCs. These TCRs come from a woman aged 18-29 years in good health and CMV-seropositive. CDR3s leave out the opening cysteine and the closing phenylalanine or tryptophan.

V gene: TRBV27; J gene: .; CDR3 protein: ASSQYSNQPQY
V gene: TRBV2; J gene: TRBJ2-5; CDR3 protein: ASSGPSGAQY
V gene: TRBV12-5; J gene: TRBJ1-1; CDR3 protein: ASGFKPSFRPNTEAF
V gene: TRBV5-1; J gene: TRBJ2-7; CDR3 protein: ASSFRQGAIYEQY
V gene: TRBV9; J gene: TRBJ1-2; CDR3 protein: ASSGGDRAYGYT
V gene: TRBV12-5; J gene: TRBJ1-2; CDR3 protein: ASGYRDYGYT
V gene: TRBV7-2; J gene: TRBJ1-2; CDR3 protein: ASSPGYREGYGYT
V gene: TRBV19; J gene: TRBJ2-7; CDR3 protein: ASSSAVAYEQY
V gene: TRBV4-3; J gene: TRBJ2-3; CDR3 protein: ASSQDLGTQINTQY
V gene: TRBV6-5; J gene: TRBJ2-5; CDR3 protein: ASSLTSGTGETQY
V gene: TRBV4-3; J gene: TRBJ2-3; CDR3 protein: ASSQDGSRGVTDTQY
V gene: TRBV27; J gene: TRBJ1-1; CDR3 protein: ASSLIGSRQRNTEAF
V gene: TRBV9; J gene: TRBJ2-1; CDR3 protein: ASSVGPLSGGHNEQF
V gene: TRBV2; J gene: TRBJ1-4; CDR3 protein: ASSEDRVETNEKLF
V gene: TRBV29-1; J gene: TRBJ1-4; CDR3 protein: SVPVGQSAEKLF
V gene: TRBV15; J gene: TRBJ2-1; CDR3 protein: ATSRDSIGGGARV
V gene: TRBV6-1; J gene: TRBJ1-2; CDR3 protein: ASTTDRGLGYT
V gene: TRBV11-2; J gene: TRBJ1-1; CDR3 protein: ASSLAGANTEAF
V gene: TRBV6-1; J gene: .; CDR3 protein: ASGGFGRGFDEQY
V gene: TRBV6-1; J gene: TRBJ2-7; CDR3 protein: ASTALGKSYEQY
V gene: TRBV2; J gene: TRBJ2-2; CDR3 protein: ASSSETGELF
V gene: TRBV11-3; J gene: TRBJ2-3; CDR3 protein: ASIHGTGRGGSTDTQY
V gene: TRBV13; J gene: TRBJ1-1; CDR3 protein: ASSLQGAVGTEAF
V gene: TRBV6-5; J gene: TRBJ2-7; CDR3 protein: ASTNRGKGYEQY
V gene: TRBV4-1; J gene: TRBJ2-3; CDR3 protein: ASSQVTGPDTQY
V gene: TRBV5-6; J gene: TRBJ1-2; CDR3 protein: ASSLSGRVYGYT
V gene: TRBV4-3; J gene: TRBJ2-3; CDR3 protein: ASSQDPPLAGSRYTQY
V gene: TRBV5-1; J gene: TRBJ1-1; CDR3 protein: ASSLEQGNTEAF
V gene: TRBV5-4; J gene: TRBJ1-4; CDR3 protein: ASSVKDRGWTNEKLF
V gene: TRBV6-4; J gene: TRBJ2-2; CDR3 protein: ASSERGGDTGELF
V gene: TRBV6-5; J gene: TRBJ1-2; CDR3 protein: ASRDTGGSGYT
V gene: TRBV9; J gene: TRBJ1-2; CDR3 protein: ASSVAGVDNGYT
V gene: TRBV10-2; J gene: TRBJ2-3; CDR3 protein: ASSEWTGVGDTQY
V gene: TRBV2; J gene: TRBJ2-5; CDR3 protein: ASSWGLAGGEETQY
V gene: TRBV4-3; J gene: TRBJ2-1; CDR3 protein: ASSQEEQLYNEQF
V gene: TRBV13; J gene: TRBJ2-7; CDR3 protein: ASSQLQGIFNEQY
V gene: TRBV7-8; J gene: TRBJ2-7; CDR3 protein: ASSYRDRVVRYEQY
V gene: TRBV9; J gene: TRBJ2-2; CDR3 protein: ASSQRRTGELF
V gene: TRBV7-6; J gene: TRBJ2-3; CDR3 protein: ASSLGGTSVSTDTQY
V gene: TRBV6-5; J gene: TRBJ2-7; CDR3 protein: ASSYDPGSNEQY
V gene: TRBV6-5; J gene: TRBJ2-7; CDR3 protein: ASSHDRGPYEQY
V gene: TRBV19; J gene: TRBJ1-4; CDR3 protein: ASSLSATNEKLF
V gene: TRBV4-3; J gene: TRBJ2-7; CDR3 protein: ASSQEGGTGGSEQY
V gene: TRBV6-1; J gene: TRBJ1-5; CDR3 protein: ASSETGYSNQPQH
V gene: TRBV7-8; J gene: TRBJ2-3; CDR3 protein: ASSLPSGAVVDTPY
V gene: TRBV4-1; J gene: TRBJ1-4; CDR3 protein: ASSQVGTVNEKLF
V gene: TRBV11-2; J gene: TRBJ2-3; CDR3 protein: ASSLSSGGSTDTQY
V gene: TRBV5-6; J gene: TRBJ1-2; CDR3 protein: ASSREILNYGYT
V gene: TRBV2; J gene: TRBJ2-2; CDR3 protein: ASSERGLTGELF
V gene: TRBV7-2; J gene: TRBJ1-6; CDR3 protein: ASSRGGKDSPLH
V gene: TRBV9; J gene: TRBJ1-2; CDR3 protein: ASSATPRPGLGYT